The rows below give T cell receptor beta chains drawn from one sample of a study of shared clonotypes between healthy human individuals. Method: immunoSEQ multiplex PCR; TCRdb's copy keeps in-frame clones and lacks some. The table lists under 1 million clones, nearly 95% of them singletons. Sequenced material: naive CD8+ T cells sorted from blood. These receptors all come from a young man in good health. CDR3s include the opening cysteine and the closing phenylalanine or tryptophan. Each record gives: J gene, clone size, V gene, D gene, CDR3 DNA, CDR3 protein. A D gene is named only where the DNA matches it firmly. Not every row has a clone size; where given, it reads once, few, many or a size class.

J: TRBJ2-7; size: once; V: TRBV6-5; D: NA; DNA: TGTGCCAGCAGTTACTCGGGGGACTCATCCTACGAGCAGTACTTC; CDR3: CASSYSGDSSYEQYF
J: TRBJ2-7; size: NA; V: TRBV27; D: TRBD1; DNA: TGTGCCAGCGGCGGCCGCGGACAGGCGGCCTACGAGCAGTACTTC; CDR3: CASGGRGQAAYEQYF
J: TRBJ2-5; size: NA; V: TRBV5-1; D: NA; DNA: TGCGCCAGCAGCTTTTTGGATCCTCCCCGTCTCGAGTACTTC; CDR3: CASSFLDPPRLEYF
J: TRBJ1-1; size: NA; V: TRBV19; D: TRBD1; DNA: TGTGCCAGTAGTACCTCACTCGGAGGGGGCGAGGGGGCTTTCTTT; CDR3: CASSTSLGGGEGAFF
J: TRBJ1-2; size: NA; V: TRBV5-6; D: TRBD1; DNA: TGTGCCAGCAGCACTGACAGGGGGCAGTACACCTTC; CDR3: CASSTDRGQYTF
J: TRBJ2-5; size: few; V: TRBV27; D: NA; DNA: TGTGCCAGCAGCCCCGGGACTAGGGGGCGGGGGGAGACCCAGTACTTC; CDR3: CASSPGTRGRGETQYF
J: TRBJ2-7; size: NA; V: TRBV4-1; D: NA; DNA: TGCGCTACCCGACCGCGGGACACGGGAACCTACGAGCAGTACTTC; CDR3: CATRPRDTGTYEQYF
J: TRBJ2-7; size: NA; V: TRBV25-1; D: TRBD2; DNA: TGTGCCAGCAGTGAAGGGACTACCCGATCCTACGAGCAGTACTTC; CDR3: CASSEGTTRSYEQYF
J: TRBJ2-1; size: NA; V: TRBV4-1; D: TRBD2; DNA: TGCGCCAGCAGCTCACTAGCGGGAGGGATTTTGGATGAGCAGTTCTTC; CDR3: CASSSLAGGILDEQFF
J: TRBJ2-4; size: NA; V: TRBV7-9; D: TRBD2; DNA: TGTGCCAGCAGCTTATCCTCGGGAGGGGTTAGCAAAAACATTCAGTACTTC; CDR3: CASSLSSGGVSKNIQYF